These 24 T cell receptor beta chains share one sample of origin, sequenced in a study of cytomegalovirus exposure and HLA in healthy donors. Both 60 Vbeta primers and 13 Jbeta primers went into the PCR. Using immunoSEQ multiplex PCR, the repertoire was profiled, and TCRdb retains in-frame clones only, with some absent. The sample contains fewer than 150,000 clones, roughly 69% of which appear only once. The material sequenced was PBMCs. All receptors derive from a woman in her 40s in good health and CMV-seropositive.

The chain uses TRBV9 and TRBJ1-1; D is unclear. The CDR3 spans 15 residues. CDR1 is SGDLS and CDR2 is YYNGEE in the germline V gene. V was cut by 0 bases and J by 0 bases, with 9 bases left in between. CDR3 loop: CASSVVSRVNTEAFF. The CDR3 nucleotides read TGTGCCAGCAGCGTAGTGAGTCGTGTGAACACTGAAGCTTTCTTT.

This clone has just a few counts. The rearrangement joins TRBV7-2 to TRBJ2-7; TRBD2 aligns across 13 bases. Germline V gives CDR1 SGHTA, CDR2 FQGNSA. V was pared by 3 bases and J by 5 bases, with 4 bases of the junction left unmatched. The CDR3 is 15 amino acids. The chain's CDR3 is CASSFRLAGGHEQYF. The CDR3 DNA reads as TGTGCCAGCAGCTTTCGACTAGCGGGGGGCCACGAGCAGTACTTC.

This chain uses TRBV4-1 with TRBJ1-1; maybe TRBD1 (5 bases). Germline values: CDR1 MGHRA, CDR2 YSYEKL. V was cut by 5 bases and J by 4 bases, with 20 bases left in between. CDR3 size: 16 residues. The CDR3 DNA is TGCGCCAGCAGCGAAGGGGTCGGGGAGATTACCACTGAAGCTTTCTTT. It codes for CASSEGVGEITTEAFF.

V usage is TRBV2 and J usage is TRBJ2-7; 7 bases fit TRBD1. The CDR3 sequence is 13 residues long. From germline, CDR1 is SNHLY and CDR2 FYNNEI. Losses at the gene ends were 7 bases for V and 1 base for J; bases not matched to a gene: 4. The CDR3 sequence is CASTTGQSYEQYF. The DNA of the CDR3 is TGTGCCAGCACGACGGGACAGTCCTACGAGCAGTACTTC.

In nucleotides, the CDR3 is TGTGCCAGCAGTTACGGCGGGGAATCGGCTGAGACCCAGTACTTC. Residues: CASSYGGESAETQYF. The rearrangement joins TRBV6-6 to TRBJ2-5; tentatively, D is TRBD2 (6 bases). Germline assignment: CDR1 MNHNY and CDR2 SVGAGI (reference sequence). The germline V and J ends were trimmed by 2 bases and 5 bases, with 15 bases remaining between them. The CDR3 is 15 residues long.

This clone was observed a few times. This sequence joins TRBV27 and TRBJ2-7; D is possibly TRBD1 (6 bases). Trimming left V 6 bases short and J 4 bases short, with 13 bases between. From germline, CDR1 is MNHEY and CDR2 SMNVEV (reference sequence). This CDR3 comprises 13 residues. In DNA, the CDR3 is TGTGCCAGCAGCTACAGGGTCTCTTACGAGCAGTACTTC. Amino acids: CASSYRVSYEQYF.

V gene TRBV25-1 combines with J gene TRBJ2-7, with TRBD1 matching 7 bases. In germline, CDR1 is MGHDK, CDR2 SYGVNS. Unmatched junction bases numbered 4, after V lost 4 bases and J lost 7 bases. The CDR3 runs to 12 residues. The CDR3 DNA reads as TGTGCCAGCAGTGCCGACAGGGAGGAGCAGTACTTC. Translating gives CASSADREEQYF.

The sample holds a few counts of this clone. J is TRBJ1-3 and V is TRBV5-1, with D perhaps matching TRBD1 (5 bases). The CDR3 sequence is 14 residues long. V was pared by 4 bases and J by 0 bases, with 8 bases between. Germline V gives CDR1 SGHRS, CDR2 YFSETQ. The CDR3 protein is CASSPGDSGNTIYF. Written as DNA, the CDR3 is TGCGCCAGCAGCCCGGGGGACTCTGGAAACACCATATATTTT.

This clone was recorded a few times. J is TRBJ2-1 and V is TRBV4-3, with TRBD2 identical over 10 bases. V was clipped by 5 bases and J by 2 bases; unmatched bases: 15. This CDR3 has 19 amino acids. CDR1 and CDR2 (germline): LGHNA, YSLEER. The CDR3: CASSDGIASGGTTYNEQFF. CDR3 sequence (DNA): TGCGCCAGCAGCGACGGAATTGCTAGCGGGGGTACAACCTACAATGAGCAGTTCTTC.

The rearrangement uses TRBV21-1 and TRBJ2-7; the table assigns TRBD2, which was not confirmed against the DNA. TRBV21-1 is classified as a pseudogene. There are 14 residues in the CDR3. This chain's CDR3 is CASSTKLEVYEQYF. The CDR3 DNA follows: TGTGCCAGCAGCACGAAGCTCGAGGTCTACGAGCAGTACTTC.

This clone came up once. One junction end does not reproduce the germline sequence, and a read error may be involved. The V call is TRBV7-9, the J call TRBJ2-7, with 7 positions matching TRBD1. Germline CDR1 and CDR2: SEHNR and FQNEAQ (reference sequence). There are 12 residues in the CDR3. Here the CDR3 DNA reads TGTTCCAGCAGCTCCACAGGGGACGAGCAGTACTTC. Its translation: CSSSSTGDEQYF.

This rearrangement joins TRBV6-5 to TRBJ1-5; tentative D call: TRBD1 (5 bases). Trimming removed 5 bases from V and 7 bases from J, with 18 bases in between. The germline V gene encodes CDR1 MNHEY and CDR2 SVGAGI. The CDR3 runs 15 residues. CDR3 region: CASSPRGTVKQPQHF. The CDR3 nucleotides read TGTGCCAGCAGTCCCCGGGGGACCGTTAAGCAGCCCCAGCATTTT.

This clone showed up just once. Relative to the germline gene, one junction end is altered; a read error may explain this. The gene calls are TRBV6-5 and TRBJ2-2; TRBD1 is a possible D gene (6 bases). This CDR3 region has 13 residues. CDR1 and CDR2 from the germline V gene are MNHEY and SVGAGI. The CDR3 reads CASGIRGTGELLF. The CDR3 region has the DNA TGTGCCAGCGGAATTAGGGGGACCGGGGAGCTGCTTTTT.

This chain joins TRBV6-1 and TRBJ1-6, with D maybe TRBD1 (6 bases). Trimming removed 3 bases at V and 4 bases at J, with 13 bases between. The CDR3 has 16 amino acids. Germline assignment: CDR1 MNHNS and CDR2 SASEGT. This chain's CDR3 is CASSDLGGPYNSPLHF. In DNA form, the CDR3 reads TGTGCCAGCAGTGATTTAGGGGGACCTTATAATTCACCCCTCCACTTT.

The V gene is TRBV28, the J gene TRBJ2-7; D is ambiguous. Trimming removed 3 bases from V and 2 bases from J, with 5 bases in between. The CDR3 is 12 amino acids. Germline values: CDR1 MDHEN, CDR2 SYDVKM. This CDR3 is CASSLSPYEQYF. CDR3 coding DNA: TGTGCCAGCAGTTTGAGCCCCTACGAGCAGTACTTC.

The V call is TRBV27, the J call TRBJ2-7; 7 nucleotides agree with TRBD1. The CDR3 covers 13 residues. V shed 6 bases, J shed 3 bases, and the junction held 5 bases outside the gene matches. Germline CDR1 reads MNHEY; CDR2 reads SMNVEV (reference sequence). The CDR3 DNA reads TGTGCCAGCAGACCGGCAGGGGGCTACGAGCAGTACTTC. This codes for CASRPAGGYEQYF.

This clone appeared a few times. The V call is TRBV7-2, the J call TRBJ1-2; 9 bases match TRBD1. V shed 5 bases, J shed 3 bases, and the junction held 10 bases outside the gene matches. CDR1 SGHTA and CDR2 FQGNSA come from the germline V gene. The CDR3 runs 16 residues. CDR3: CASSPTPRTGDYGYTF. CDR3 DNA: TGTGCCAGCAGCCCAACTCCCCGGACAGGGGACTATGGCTACACCTTC.

This chain links TRBV29-1 with TRBJ2-5, with 10 positions matching TRBD2. The CDR3 sequence is 15 residues long. Germline V gives CDR1 SQVTM, CDR2 ANQGSEA. V dropped 6 bases and J dropped 7; count of bases not matched to a gene: 14. CDR3 coding DNA: TGCAGCGTACCCCCGGGACTAGCGACTATAGGGACCCAGTACTTC. Protein: CSVPPGLATIGTQYF.

This clone has a handful of counts. The chain has TRBV6-5 and TRBJ1-1, with 9 bases aligning to TRBD1. The CDR3 runs to 15 residues. The V and J ends lost 8 bases and 3 bases, in that order; junction bases with no gene match: 10. The V gene's germline CDR1 is MNHEY and CDR2 SVGAGI. Here the CDR3 reads CASRRDRALDTEAFF. CDR3 sequence (DNA): TGTGCCAGCCGCCGGGACAGGGCCCTCGACACTGAAGCTTTCTTT.

This chain links TRBV5-4 with TRBJ1-1; TRBD1 matches 8 bases. Losses at the gene ends were 6 bases for V and 7 bases for J; bases not matched to a gene: 8. Germline lookup yields CDR1 SGHNT and CDR2 YYREEE (reference sequence). This CDR3 is built from 13 residues. CDR3 region: CASTPGTGFEAFF. In DNA form, the CDR3 reads TGTGCCAGCACCCCCGGGACAGGCTTTGAAGCTTTCTTT.

The chain links TRBV4-1 to TRBJ2-1; 10 bases line up with TRBD2. CDR1 is MGHRA, CDR2 YSYEKL, per germline. With 4 bases clipped from V and 5 bases from J, the junction kept 11 bases outside the gene matches. The CDR3 runs to 17 residues. CDR3 DNA: TGCGCCAGCAGCCCTAACCTACTAGCGGGGAGCAACAATGAGCAGTTCTTC. Translated, it gives CASSPNLLAGSNNEQFF.

Only a few counts were recorded for this clone. J is TRBJ2-3 and V is TRBV2; 8 positions agree with TRBD2. V lost 6 bases and J lost 2; bases outside the gene matches: 10. The CDR3 loop spans 16 amino acids. Germline V gene lookup returns CDR1 SNHLY and CDR2 FYNNEI. The DNA for the CDR3 is TGTGCCAGCAGGGTCCTGGCGGGGGGTACCACAGATACGCAGTATTTT. Its protein product is CASRVLAGGTTDTQYF.

The chain combines TRBV7-8 with TRBJ1-2; TRBD1 matches at 7 bases. J was trimmed by 7 bases and V by 4 bases; bases with no gene match: 9. The CDR3 is made up of 14 amino acids. CDR1 is SGHVS, CDR2 FQNEAQ, per germline. CDR3 sequence reads: CASSSPGGIGGYTF. In DNA, the CDR3 is TGTGCCAGCAGCTCCCCAGGGGGTATCGGTGGCTACACCTTC. The whole variable domain, remainder taken from reference TRBV7-8 and TRBJ1-2, is GAGVSQSPRYKVAKRGQDVALRCDPISGHVSLFWYQQALGQGPEFLTYFQNEAQLDKSGLPSDRFFAERPEGSVSTLKIQRTQQEDSAVYLCASSSPGGIGGYTFGSGTRLTVV.

This chain uses TRBV10-3 with TRBJ2-3, with 7 nucleotides matching TRBD1. V trimming: 0 bases; J trimming: 8 bases; junction bases outside the gene matches: 11. Germline-derived CDR1 and CDR2 are ENHRY and SYGVKD. The CDR3 length is 16 residues. CDR3 protein: CAISESEQGTEGTQYF. Here the CDR3 DNA reads TGTGCCATCAGTGAGTCGGAACAGGGGACCGAGGGTACGCAGTATTTT.